What follows is one T cell receptor beta chain and its context. What it recognizes is unknown. This sample was included in a study of beta chain features in type 1 diabetes. General study results and limits: At VDJ recombination sites, type 1 diabetes patients had fewer insertions and more deleted nucleotides. Type 1 diabetes patients showed a moderate but significant shortening of TCRB CDR3s in all four CD4+ subsets. Cells with high TCR expression could be over-represented when cDNA is sequenced. A definitive answer on HLA type influencing TCRB rearrangement was not reached here.

The length of the CDR3 is 13 residues. Trimming removed 1 base at V and 4 bases at J, with 8 bases between. Germline values: CDR1 SGHVS, CDR2 FNYEAQ. Of the isolated RNA, all was reverse transcribed, and so the sequenced material was expressed TCRB transcripts. The read count averaged around 4 million across naive, central memory and regulatory T cell samples. Sequenced by immunoSEQ multiplex PCR; TCRdb stores in-frame clones only, minus some. Counted here are about 280,000 clones, 15% occurring once; the ten biggest clones make up 0.015%. This chain links TRBV7-6 with TRBJ2-7, with D possibly being TRBD1 (6 bases). The receptor's source is a man younger than 35 with type 1 diabetes. Input material: naive CD4+ T cells from blood. The CDR3, as DNA: TGTGCCAGCAGCTTAGACAGGGTATACGAGCAGTACTTC. Residues: CASSLDRVYEQYF.